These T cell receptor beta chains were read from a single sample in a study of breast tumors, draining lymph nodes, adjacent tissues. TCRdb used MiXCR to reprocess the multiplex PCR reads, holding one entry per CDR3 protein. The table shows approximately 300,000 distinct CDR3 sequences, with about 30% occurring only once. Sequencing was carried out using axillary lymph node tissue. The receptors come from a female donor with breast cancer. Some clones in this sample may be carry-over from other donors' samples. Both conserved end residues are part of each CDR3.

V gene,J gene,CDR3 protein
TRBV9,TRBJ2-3,CASSVATLAGNTDTQYF
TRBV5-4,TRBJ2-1,CASSQASAHNEQFF
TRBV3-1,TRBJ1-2,CASSAGTGGSQGYTF
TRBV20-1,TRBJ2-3,CSATDSGFGGDTQYF
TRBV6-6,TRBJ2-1,CASSYTEMVGEQFF
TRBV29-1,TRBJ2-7,CSVIAGDEQYF
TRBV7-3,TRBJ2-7,CARTGIQGATYEQYF
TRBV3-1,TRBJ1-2,CASSNGQANSYGYTF
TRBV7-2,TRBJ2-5,CASRNSRVRERGETQYF
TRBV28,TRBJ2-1,CASRFQRTGNEQFF
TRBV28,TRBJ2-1,CASWGSYNEQFF
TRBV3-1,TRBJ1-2,CASSQDLGQSYGYTF